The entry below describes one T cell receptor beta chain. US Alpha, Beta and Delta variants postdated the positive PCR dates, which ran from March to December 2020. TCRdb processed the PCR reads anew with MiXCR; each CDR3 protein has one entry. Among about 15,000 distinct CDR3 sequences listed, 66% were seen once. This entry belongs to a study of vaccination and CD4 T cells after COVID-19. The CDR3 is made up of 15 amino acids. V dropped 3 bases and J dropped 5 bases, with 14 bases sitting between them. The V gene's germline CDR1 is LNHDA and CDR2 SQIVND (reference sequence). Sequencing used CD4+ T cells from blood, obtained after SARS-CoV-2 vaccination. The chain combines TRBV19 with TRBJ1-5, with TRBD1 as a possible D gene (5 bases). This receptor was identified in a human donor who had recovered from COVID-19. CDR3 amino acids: CASSMLDTRYQPQHF. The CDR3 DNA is TGTGCCAGTAGTATGTTGGACACGAGGTATCAGCCCCAGCATTTT. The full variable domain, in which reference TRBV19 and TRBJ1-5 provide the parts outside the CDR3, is DGGITQSPKYLFRKEGQNVTLSCEQNLNHDAMYWYRQDPGQGLRLIYYSQIVNDFQKGDIAEGYSVSREKKESFPLTVTSAQKNPTAFYLCASSMLDTRYQPQHFGDGTRLSIL.